This T cell receptor beta chain was documented in a study of CXCR3-negative and CXCR3-positive naive CD8 T cells. General observations from the study: Fresh PBMCs were used in most assays, and CXCR3 expression partially decreased after cryopreservation. CXCR3-negative naive cells had less hydrophobic TRB CDR3s than did CXCR3-positive naive cells.

The CDR3 is made up of 12 amino acids. Germline V gene data show CDR1 as MNHNY and CDR2 as SVGAGI (reference sequence). Note on this clonotype: Its specificity is not known.

CD45RO-CCR7+CD27+CD95- was the phenotype of naive CD8+ T cells. UMI-labeled 5' RACE yielded the TRB cDNA libraries. TCRdb re-analyzed the 5' RACE reads; it lists each CDR3 protein once, without DNA. Recorded for this sample: about 53,000 distinct CDR3 sequences. The sample comprised naive CXCR3+ CD8+ T cells from blood. Subset denoted: CD45RO-CCR7+CD27+CD95- naive CD8+ T cells expressing CXCR3 (TNR3+). The chain uses TRBV6-6 and TRBJ2-2. The sequence derives from a human donor in good health. Some clones in this sample may be carry-over from other donors' samples. The CDR3 loop is CASSSGSGELFF.